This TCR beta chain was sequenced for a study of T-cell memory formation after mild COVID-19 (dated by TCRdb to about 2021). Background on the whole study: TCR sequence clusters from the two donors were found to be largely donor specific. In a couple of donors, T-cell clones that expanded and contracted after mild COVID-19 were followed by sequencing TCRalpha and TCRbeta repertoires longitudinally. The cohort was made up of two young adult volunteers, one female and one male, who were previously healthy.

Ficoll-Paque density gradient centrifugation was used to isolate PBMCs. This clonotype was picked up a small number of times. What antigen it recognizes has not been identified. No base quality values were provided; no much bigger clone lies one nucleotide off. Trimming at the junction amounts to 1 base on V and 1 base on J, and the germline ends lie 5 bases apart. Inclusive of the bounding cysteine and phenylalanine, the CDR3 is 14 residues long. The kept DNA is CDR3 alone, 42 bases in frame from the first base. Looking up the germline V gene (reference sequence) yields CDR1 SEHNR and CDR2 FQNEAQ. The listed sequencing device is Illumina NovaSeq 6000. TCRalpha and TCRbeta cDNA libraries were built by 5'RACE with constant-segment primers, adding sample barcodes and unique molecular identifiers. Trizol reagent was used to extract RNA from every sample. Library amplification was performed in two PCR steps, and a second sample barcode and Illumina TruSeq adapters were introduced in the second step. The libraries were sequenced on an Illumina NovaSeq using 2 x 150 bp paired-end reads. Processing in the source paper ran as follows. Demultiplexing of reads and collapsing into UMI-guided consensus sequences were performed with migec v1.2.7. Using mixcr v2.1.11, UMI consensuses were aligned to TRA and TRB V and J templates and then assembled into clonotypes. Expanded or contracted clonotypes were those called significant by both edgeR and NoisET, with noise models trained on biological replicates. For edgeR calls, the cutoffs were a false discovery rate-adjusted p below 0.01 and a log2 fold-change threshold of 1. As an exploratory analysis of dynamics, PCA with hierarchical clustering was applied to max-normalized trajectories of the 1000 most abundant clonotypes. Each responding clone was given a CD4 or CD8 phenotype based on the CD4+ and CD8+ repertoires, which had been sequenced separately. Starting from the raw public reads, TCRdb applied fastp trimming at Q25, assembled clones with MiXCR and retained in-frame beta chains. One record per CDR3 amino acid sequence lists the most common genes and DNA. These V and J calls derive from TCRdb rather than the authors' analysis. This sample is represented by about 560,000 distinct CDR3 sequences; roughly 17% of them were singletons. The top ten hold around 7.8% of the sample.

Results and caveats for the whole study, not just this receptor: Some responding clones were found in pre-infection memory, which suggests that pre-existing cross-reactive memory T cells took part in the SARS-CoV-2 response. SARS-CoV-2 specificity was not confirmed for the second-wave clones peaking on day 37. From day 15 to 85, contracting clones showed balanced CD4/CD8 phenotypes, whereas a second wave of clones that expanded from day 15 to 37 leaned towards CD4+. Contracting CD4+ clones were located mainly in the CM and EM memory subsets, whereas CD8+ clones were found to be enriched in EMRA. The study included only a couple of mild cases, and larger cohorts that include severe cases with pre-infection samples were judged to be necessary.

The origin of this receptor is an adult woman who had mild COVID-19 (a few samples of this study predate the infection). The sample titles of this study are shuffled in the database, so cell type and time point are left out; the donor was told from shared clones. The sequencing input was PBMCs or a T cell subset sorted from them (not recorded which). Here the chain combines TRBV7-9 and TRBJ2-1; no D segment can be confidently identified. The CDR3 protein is CASSLDWSYNEQFF. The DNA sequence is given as TGTGCCAGCAGCTTAGACTGGTCCTACAATGAGCAGTTCTTC.